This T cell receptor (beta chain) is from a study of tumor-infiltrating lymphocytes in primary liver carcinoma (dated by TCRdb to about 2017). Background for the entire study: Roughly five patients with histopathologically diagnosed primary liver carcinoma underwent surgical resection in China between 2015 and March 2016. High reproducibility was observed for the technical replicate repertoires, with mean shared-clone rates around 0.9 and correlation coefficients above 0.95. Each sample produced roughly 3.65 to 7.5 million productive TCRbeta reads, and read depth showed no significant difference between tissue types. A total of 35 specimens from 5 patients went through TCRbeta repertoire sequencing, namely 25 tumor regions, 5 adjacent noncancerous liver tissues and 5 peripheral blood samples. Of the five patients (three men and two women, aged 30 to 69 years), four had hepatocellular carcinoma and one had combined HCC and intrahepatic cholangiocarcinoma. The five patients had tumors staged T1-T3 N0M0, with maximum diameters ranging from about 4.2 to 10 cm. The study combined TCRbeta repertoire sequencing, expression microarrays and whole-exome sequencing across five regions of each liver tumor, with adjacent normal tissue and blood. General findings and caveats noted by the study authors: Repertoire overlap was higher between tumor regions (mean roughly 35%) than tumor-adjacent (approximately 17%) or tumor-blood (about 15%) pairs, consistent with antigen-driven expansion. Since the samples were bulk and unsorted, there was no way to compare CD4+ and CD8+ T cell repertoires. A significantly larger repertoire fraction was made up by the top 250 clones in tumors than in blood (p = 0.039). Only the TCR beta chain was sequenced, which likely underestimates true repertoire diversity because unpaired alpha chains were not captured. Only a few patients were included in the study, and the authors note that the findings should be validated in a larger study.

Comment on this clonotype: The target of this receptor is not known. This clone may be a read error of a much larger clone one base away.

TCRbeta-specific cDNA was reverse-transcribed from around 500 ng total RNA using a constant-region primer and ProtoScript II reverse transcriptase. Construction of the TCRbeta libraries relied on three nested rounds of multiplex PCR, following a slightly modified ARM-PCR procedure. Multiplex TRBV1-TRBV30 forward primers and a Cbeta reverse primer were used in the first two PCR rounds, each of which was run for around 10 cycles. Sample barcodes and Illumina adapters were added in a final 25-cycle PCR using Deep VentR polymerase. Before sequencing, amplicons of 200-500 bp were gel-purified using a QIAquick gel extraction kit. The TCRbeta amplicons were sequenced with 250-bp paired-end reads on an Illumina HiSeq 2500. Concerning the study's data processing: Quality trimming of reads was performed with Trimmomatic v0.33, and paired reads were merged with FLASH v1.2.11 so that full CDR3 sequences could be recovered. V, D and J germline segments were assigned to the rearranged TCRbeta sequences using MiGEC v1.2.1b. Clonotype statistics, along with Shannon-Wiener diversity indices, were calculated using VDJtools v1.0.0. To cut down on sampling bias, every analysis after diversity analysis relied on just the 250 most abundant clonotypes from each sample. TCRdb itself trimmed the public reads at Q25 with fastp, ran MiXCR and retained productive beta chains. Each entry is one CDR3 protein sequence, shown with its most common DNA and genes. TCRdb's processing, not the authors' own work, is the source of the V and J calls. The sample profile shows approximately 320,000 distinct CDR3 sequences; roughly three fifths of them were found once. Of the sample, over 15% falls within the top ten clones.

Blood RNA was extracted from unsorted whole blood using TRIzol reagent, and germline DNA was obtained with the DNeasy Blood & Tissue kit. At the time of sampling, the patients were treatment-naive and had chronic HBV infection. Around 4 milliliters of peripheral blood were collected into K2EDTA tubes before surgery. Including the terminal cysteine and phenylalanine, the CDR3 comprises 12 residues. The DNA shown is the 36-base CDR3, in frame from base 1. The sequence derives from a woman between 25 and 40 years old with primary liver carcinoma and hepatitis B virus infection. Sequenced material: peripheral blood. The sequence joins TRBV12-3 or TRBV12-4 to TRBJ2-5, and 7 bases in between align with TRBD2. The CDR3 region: CTSSWDYETQYF. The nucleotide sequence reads TGTACCAGCAGTTGGGACTATGAGACCCAGTACTTC.